This TCR beta chain was profiled in a study of response to subunit inactivated influenza vaccine. Overall study results and limits: Authors suggested few new T cells are recruited by each seasonal influenza vaccination.

Each CDR3 protein is one row after TCRdb ran MiXCR on the RT-PCR reads. The table has roughly 190,000 distinct CDR3 sequences, around an eighth seen once; the top ten hold about 26%. Note on this clonotype: Its cognate antigen is unknown.

CDR3 size: 16 residues. The germline V gene encodes CDR1 LGHDT and CDR2 YNNKEL (reference sequence). V gave up 0 bases and J gave up 7 bases, with 15 bases separating them. The sequence derives from a man between 45 and 60 years old who received an inactivated influenza vaccine. Here the sequenced sample was CD8+ T cells sorted from PBMCs, taken less than 6 days after vaccination. The chain is built from TRBV3-1 and TRBJ1-4; maybe TRBD1 (6 bases). The CDR3 sequence: CASSQEWAQGTEKLFF. The CDR3 DNA sequence: TGTGCCAGCAGCCAAGAGTGGGCGCAGGGGACTGAAAAACTGTTTTTT.